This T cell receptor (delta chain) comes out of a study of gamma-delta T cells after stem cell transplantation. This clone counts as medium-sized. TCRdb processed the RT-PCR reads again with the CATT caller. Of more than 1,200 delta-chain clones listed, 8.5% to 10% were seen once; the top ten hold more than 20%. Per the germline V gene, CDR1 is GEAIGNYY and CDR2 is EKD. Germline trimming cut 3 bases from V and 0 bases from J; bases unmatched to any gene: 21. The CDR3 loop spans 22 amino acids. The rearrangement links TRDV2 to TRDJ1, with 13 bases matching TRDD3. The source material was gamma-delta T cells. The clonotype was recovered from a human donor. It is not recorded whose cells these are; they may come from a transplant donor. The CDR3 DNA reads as TGTGCCTGTGACTCCCTTAATGTTTACTGGGGGATACGGGGGAATTACACCGATAAACTCATCTTT. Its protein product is CACDSLNVYWGIRGNYTDKLIF.